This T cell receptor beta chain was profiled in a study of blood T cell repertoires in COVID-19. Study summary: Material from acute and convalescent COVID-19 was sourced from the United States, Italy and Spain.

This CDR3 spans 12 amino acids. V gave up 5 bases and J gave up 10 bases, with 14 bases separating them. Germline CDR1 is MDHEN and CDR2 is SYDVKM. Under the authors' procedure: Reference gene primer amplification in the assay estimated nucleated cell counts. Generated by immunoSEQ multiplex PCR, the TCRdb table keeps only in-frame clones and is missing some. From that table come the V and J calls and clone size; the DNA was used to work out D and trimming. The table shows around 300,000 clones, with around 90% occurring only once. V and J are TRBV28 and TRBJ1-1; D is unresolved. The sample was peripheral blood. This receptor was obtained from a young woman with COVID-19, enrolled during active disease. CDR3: CASSLFGAGAFF. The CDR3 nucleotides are TGTGCCAGCAGTCTATTCGGAGCGGGAGCTTTCTTT. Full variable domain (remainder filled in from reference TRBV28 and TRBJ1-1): DVKVTQSSRYLVKRTGEKVFLECVQDMDHENMFWYRQDPGLGLRLIYFSYDVKMKEKGDIPEGYSVSREKKERFSLILESASTNQTSMYLCASSLFGAGAFFGQGTRLTVV.